The 29 T cell receptor beta chains in this list originate from one sample, sequenced in a study of regulatory T cells in long-lasting Graves disease. CDR3-region Arm-PCR and iRepertoire HTBI primers produced the TCR beta libraries. In TCRdb, the multiplex PCR reads were re-called with MiXCR into one record per CDR3 protein. The table shows 500,000 or so distinct CDR3 sequences, with 13% to 15% occurring only once. The time point is: newly diagnosed GD, antithyroid drugs for less than 3 months. The TCR library was made from RNA extracted from PBMCs. These data are also associated with another study on T cells in Graves' hyperthyroidism and ophthalmopathy.

Material: peripheral blood mononuclear cells (PBMCs), obtained at new diagnosis, from a patient treated with antithyroid drugs. The receptors here all came from a woman between 45 and 60 years old with Graves disease.

This clonotype was detected ten times or more. This chain links TRBV27 with TRBJ2-7; D gene uncertain. The CDR3 extends over 11 amino acids. The V gene lost 8 bases and the J gene lost 3 bases, with 8 bases spanning the gap. The germline V gene has CDR1 MNHEY and CDR2 SMNVEV (reference sequence). The CDR3: CASGTNYEQYF. CDR3 in DNA: TGTGCCAGCGGCACCAACTACGAGCAGTACTTC.

This clonotype was observed a handful of times. V is TRBV12-3 or TRBV12-4 and J is TRBJ2-7; the D call may be TRBD1 or TRBD2 (5 bases each). The CDR3 extends over 15 amino acids. V lost 0 bases and J 2 bases, leaving 11 bases between the germline ends. The CDR3 coding sequence is TGTGCCAGCAGTTTAGCTGGGGGAATAACCTACGAGCAGTACTTC. It yields the protein CASSLAGGITYEQYF.

The rearrangement uses TRBV3-1 and TRBJ2-7, with 8 bases matching TRBD2. The V segment lost 8 bases and the J segment 2 bases; nucleotides outside the gene matches: 14. The CDR3 has 16 residues. Germline loops: CDR1 LGHDT, CDR2 YNNKEL (reference sequence). DNA of the CDR3: TGTGCCAGCTCACCACCGGGAGGGGGGTCTGCCTACGAGCAGTACTTC. Encoded protein: CASSPPGGGSAYEQYF.

The chain is built from TRBV7-9 and TRBJ1-1, with D uncertain. Germline CDR1 SEHNR, CDR2 FQNEAQ (reference sequence). The CDR3 loop spans 12 amino acids. Trimming removed 6 bases at V and 1 base at J, with 6 bases between. CDR3 coding DNA: TGTGCCAGCAGAGATTGGAACACTGAAGCTTTCTTT. Amino acids: CASRDWNTEAFF.

This clonotype showed up many times. The rearrangement links TRBV27 to TRBJ1-3; D is unclear. Trimming took off 3 bases at V and 0 bases at J, with 12 bases between the two ends. CDR3 length: 16 amino acids. CDR1 is MNHEY and CDR2 is SMNVEV in the germline V gene (reference sequence). The CDR3 reads CASSLRGYNSGNTIYF. In DNA form, the CDR3 reads TGTGCCAGCAGTTTGCGAGGCTACAACTCTGGAAACACCATATATTTT.

This clonotype appeared a single time. This chain uses TRBV3-1 with TRBJ2-1, with D perhaps TRBD1 or TRBD2 (5 bases each). Trimming took off 0 bases at V and 2 bases at J, with 14 bases between the two ends. The CDR3 spans 17 residues. Germline values: CDR1 LGHDT, CDR2 YNNKEL (reference sequence). The CDR3 sequence is CASSQDRVGAAYNEQFF. The CDR3, as DNA: TGTGCCAGCAGCCAAGATAGGGTCGGGGCAGCCTACAATGAGCAGTTCTTC.

The chain recombines TRBV2 with TRBJ1-4; no firm D call. The CDR3 spans 15 residues. Trimming shortened V by 2 bases and J by 6 bases, and 13 bases separated the two germline ends. The V gene's germline CDR1 is SNHLY and CDR2 FYNNEI. In DNA form, the CDR3 reads TGTGCCAGCAGTGAACCGGCCGTGAGGGATGAAAAACTGTTTTTT. Protein product: CASSEPAVRDEKLFF.

In its sample, this clonotype was seen many times. This sequence joins TRBV2 and TRBJ2-7; TRBD1 matches at 12 bases. The ends lost 7 bases at V and 5 bases at J; junction bases unmatched: 6. The germline gives CDR1 SNHLY, CDR2 FYNNEI. This CDR3 is built from 14 residues. The CDR3 is CASKGDRGLNEQYF. DNA of the CDR3: TGTGCCAGCAAAGGGGACAGGGGGCTTAACGAGCAGTACTTC.

This clonotype was seen ten or more times. The CDR3 loop reads CASSFSVSYEQYF. The CDR3 DNA reads TGCGCCAGCAGCTTTTCGGTCTCCTACGAGCAGTACTTC. V and J are TRBV5-1 and TRBJ2-7; D gene unclear. V was clipped by 2 bases and J by 0 bases, with 6 bases between them. The germline V gene encodes CDR1 SGHRS and CDR2 YFSETQ. The CDR3 runs to 13 residues.

This clonotype was counted ten times or more. This chain uses TRBV30 with TRBJ1-1; TRBD1 might be the D (5 bases). CDR3 length: 11 amino acids. V lost 2 bases, J lost 5 bases, and 6 bases lay in between. From germline, CDR1 is GTSNPN and CDR2 SVGIG (reference sequence). The CDR3 protein is CAWSWGTEAFF. The CDR3 region has the DNA TGTGCCTGGAGTTGGGGGACTGAAGCTTTCTTT.

This clonotype was seen many times. This sequence joins TRBV5-6 and TRBJ2-3, with 9 bases that match TRBD2. V shed 2 bases and J 5 bases; nucleotides not matched to a gene: 6. The CDR3 is 15 amino acids. Germline values: CDR1 SGHDT, CDR2 YYEEEE. The chain's CDR3 is CASSLLAGAGDTQYF. In nucleotides, the CDR3 is TGTGCCAGCAGCTTATTAGCGGGAGCCGGAGATACGCAGTATTTT.

The chain joins TRBV29-1 to TRBJ2-7; D is uncertain. The CDR3 consists of 15 residues. Trimming removed 5 bases at V and 2 bases at J, with 19 bases between. Germline CDR1 is SQVTM and CDR2 is ANQGSEA. The CDR3 nucleotides are TGCAGCGTTTTGGTTCCGGGCCCGCTCACCTACGAGCAGTACTTC. It codes for CSVLVPGPLTYEQYF.

This clonotype has at least ten counts. The rearrangement joins TRBV12-3 or TRBV12-4 to TRBJ2-7, with D maybe TRBD2 (6 bases). V was shortened by 6 bases and J by 1 base, with 13 bases between the two germline ends. The length of the CDR3 is 14 residues. CDR3: CASSQSGRSYEQYF. DNA of the CDR3: TGTGCCAGCAGCCAAAGCGGGCGTTCCTACGAGCAGTACTTC.

This clonotype occurred a few times. This may come from a read error, since a much larger clone is one base off. The chain joins TRBV12-3 or TRBV12-4 to TRBJ2-7; D is tentatively TRBD1 or TRBD2 (5 bases each). The CDR3 runs 12 residues. The V end lost 4 bases, the J end lost 6 bases, and 10 bases lay between the germline ends. The CDR3 region is CASSYDGAEQYF. The CDR3 DNA sequence: TGTGCCAGCAGTTACGACGGGGCCGAGCAGTACTTC.

Many counts were recorded for this clonotype. This sequence joins TRBV28 and TRBJ1-1, with D perhaps TRBD1 (6 bases). Germline V lookup: CDR1 MDHEN, CDR2 SYDVKM. The CDR3 is 14 residues long. V was clipped by 6 bases and J by 4 bases, with 15 bases between them. The CDR3 here is CASSTPEGVTEAFF. In nucleotides, the CDR3 is TGTGCCAGCAGCACCCCAGAGGGGGTCACTGAAGCTTTCTTT. The full variable domain, rest sourced from reference TRBV28 and TRBJ1-1, is DVKVTQSSRYLVKRTGEKVFLECVQDMDHENMFWYRQDPGLGLRLIYFSYDVKMKEKGDIPEGYSVSREKKERFSLILESASTNQTSMYLCASSTPEGVTEAFFGQGTRLTVV.

This clonotype has a handful of counts. The gene calls are TRBV9 and TRBJ2-7, with TRBD1 identical over 11 bases. The V gene end was trimmed by 3 bases and the J gene end by 3 bases; junction bases not matched to a gene: 8. The CDR3 runs to 16 residues. Germline assignment: CDR1 SGDLS and CDR2 YYNGEE. The CDR3 nucleotides are TGTGCCAGCAGCGGACCGCCAGGGACAGGGGGCTACGAGCAGTACTTC. Its protein product is CASSGPPGTGGYEQYF.

In its sample, this clonotype was seen many times. This rearrangement joins TRBV20-1 to TRBJ2-5; 11 bases align to TRBD2. Trimming removed 5 bases from V and 3 bases from J; junction bases left unmatched: 5. The length of the CDR3 is 14 residues. Germline assignment: CDR1 DFQATT and CDR2 SNEGSKA (reference sequence). CDR3 in DNA: TGCAGTGCTCACGGGACTAGCGGCGAAGAGACCCAGTACTTC. Translating it yields CSAHGTSGEETQYF.

This clonotype was counted only a few times. The chain joins TRBV5-1 to TRBJ2-6; no clear D gene. V was cut by 4 bases and J by 4 bases, with 12 bases left in between. In germline, CDR1 is SGHRS, CDR2 YFSETQ. This CDR3 is 15 amino acids long. DNA of the CDR3: TGCGCCAGCAGCGAAGACCAATGGGGGGCCAACGTCCTGACTTTC. It translates to CASSEDQWGANVLTF.

Ten or more counts support this clonotype. J is TRBJ2-2 and V is TRBV5-6; no clear D. The CDR3 loop spans 14 amino acids. The V end was cut by 0 bases, the J end by 1 base, with 4 bases between. Germline-derived CDR1 and CDR2 are SGHDT and YYEEEE. CDR3 sequence reads: CASSLVMNTGELFF. CDR3 coding DNA: TGTGCCAGCAGCTTGGTCATGAACACCGGGGAGCTGTTTTTT.

The rearrangement links TRBV9 to TRBJ1-5; D not certain. V shed 0 bases and J shed 3 bases, with 7 bases lying between them. The CDR3 extends over 14 amino acids. Germline V gene data show CDR1 as SGDLS and CDR2 as YYNGEE. CDR3 sequence: CASSVGTNNQPQHF. Written as DNA, the CDR3 is TGTGCCAGCAGCGTAGGCACGAACAATCAGCCCCAGCATTTT.

This clonotype was detected only a few times. The V call is TRBV5-1, the J call TRBJ1-6, with 7 positions matching TRBD1. Looked up from germline, CDR1 is SGHRS and CDR2 is YFSETQ. The CDR3 length is 15 residues. The junction had 8 bases not matched to a gene; V was cut back by 4 bases and J by 7 bases. The CDR3 DNA reads as TGCGCCAGCAGCACCGCCACAGGGGACAATTCACCCCTCCACTTT. Its translation: CASSTATGDNSPLHF.

This clonotype was detected many times. The CDR3 nucleotides read TGTGCCAGCAGCCCACGAGGCGCGGGAGGGCCTTCAGGGGAGCTGTTTTTT. Protein product: CASSPRGAGGPSGELFF. The chain links TRBV11-2 to TRBJ2-2, with 9 bases identical to TRBD2. CDR1 and CDR2 from the germline V gene are SGHAT and FQNNGV. Losses at the gene ends were 5 bases for V and 8 bases for J; bases not matched to a gene: 15. This CDR3 is built from 17 residues.

This clonotype appeared many times. This chain links TRBV5-1 with TRBJ1-1; D unclear. The V end was cut by 0 bases, the J end by 7 bases, with 13 bases between. The CDR3 has 14 amino acids. Germline V lookup: CDR1 SGHRS, CDR2 YFSETQ. The DNA for the CDR3 is TGCGCCAGCAGCTTGGCGCCTATAGGAAATGAAGCTTTCTTT. Its protein is CASSLAPIGNEAFF.

The sample holds many counts of this clonotype. J is TRBJ2-1 and V is TRBV11-2; TRBD2 agrees at 7 bases. With V trimmed by 1 base and J by 6 bases, 6 bases remained unmatched. Germline V gene data show CDR1 as SGHAT and CDR2 as FQNNGV. The CDR3 consists of 15 residues. CDR3 sequence reads: CASSLVRGVSNEQFF. CDR3 DNA: TGTGCCAGCAGCTTAGTCCGGGGGGTTAGCAATGAGCAGTTCTTC.

Concerning this clonotype itself: A much larger clone sits a single nucleotide away, making a read error possible. The chain is built from TRBV29-1 and TRBJ2-1; 7 bases align to TRBD2. The CDR3 has 15 amino acids. V shed 6 bases, J shed 10 bases, and the junction held 18 bases outside the gene matches. Germline V CDR1 and CDR2: SQVTM, ANQGSEA. CDR3: CSVVEGGLLSYEQFF. CDR3 coding DNA: TGCAGCGTCGTTGAGGGAGGGCTGTTATCTTACGAGCAGTTCTTC.

The table lists this clonotype with a few counts. The rearrangement links TRBV5-1 to TRBJ2-5, with 8 bases that match TRBD1. Germline CDR1 and CDR2: SGHRS and YFSETQ. The CDR3 has 14 residues. Trimming cost V 0 bases and J 5 bases; bases outside gene matches: 3. The CDR3 protein is CASSLGRGLETQYF. CDR3 DNA sequence: TGCGCCAGCAGCTTGGGCAGGGGGCTCGAGACCCAGTACTTC.

The chain recombines TRBV7-3 with TRBJ1-1, with D maybe TRBD1 (5 bases). CDR3 length: 14 amino acids. Germline CDR1 and CDR2: SGHTA and FQGTGA. The ends were cut back, 2 bases at V and 3 bases at J, with 10 bases in the middle. The CDR3 region is CASSLQGSDTEAFF. CDR3 coding DNA: TGTGCCAGCAGCTTACAGGGTAGCGACACTGAAGCTTTCTTT. Using reference TRBV7-3 and TRBJ1-1 for the parts outside the CDR3, the full variable domain is GAGVSQTPSNKVTEKGKYVELRCDPISGHTALYWYRQSLGQGPEFLIYFQGTGAADDSGLPNDRFFAVRPEGSVSTLKIQRTERGDSAVYLCASSLQGSDTEAFFGQGTRLTVV.

A few counts support this clonotype. The chain has TRBV6-1 and TRBJ2-3, with a weak D call TRBD2 (6 bases). Germline CDR1 and CDR2: MNHNS and SASEGT. The germline V and J ends were trimmed by 7 bases and 0 bases, with 17 bases remaining between them. The CDR3 covers 16 residues. This CDR3 is CASILRSGSSTDTQYF. The DNA of the CDR3 is TGTGCCAGCATCTTACGATCCGGGAGTAGCACAGATACGCAGTATTTT.

This clonotype was recorded many times. The V and J genes are TRBV5-1 and TRBJ2-1; 9 nucleotides agree with TRBD2. V shed 0 bases, J shed 10 bases, and the junction held 11 bases outside the gene matches. Germline CDR1 is SGHRS and CDR2 is YFSETQ. The CDR3 is 16 residues long. The CDR3 nucleotides are TGCGCCAGCAGCTTGGGGAATAGCGGGAGAGAAGGAGAGCAGTTCTTC. Residues: CASSLGNSGREGEQFF.